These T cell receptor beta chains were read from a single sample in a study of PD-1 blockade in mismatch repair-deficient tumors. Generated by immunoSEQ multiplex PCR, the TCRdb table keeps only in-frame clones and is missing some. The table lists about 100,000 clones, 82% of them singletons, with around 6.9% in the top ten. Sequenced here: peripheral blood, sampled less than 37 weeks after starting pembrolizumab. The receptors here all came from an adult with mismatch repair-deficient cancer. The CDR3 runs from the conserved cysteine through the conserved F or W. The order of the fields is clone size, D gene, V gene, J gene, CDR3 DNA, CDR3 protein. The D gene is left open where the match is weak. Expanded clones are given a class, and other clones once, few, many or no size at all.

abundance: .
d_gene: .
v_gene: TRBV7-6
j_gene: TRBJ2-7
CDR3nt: TGTGCCAGCAGCTTATCCGCCGACGGTCAATCCTACGAGCAGTACTTC
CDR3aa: CASSLSADGQSYEQYF

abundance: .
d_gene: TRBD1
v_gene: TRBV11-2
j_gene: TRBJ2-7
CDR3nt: TGTGCCATCCTTACAGGGGGCTACGAGCAGTACTTC
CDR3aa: CAILTGGYEQYF

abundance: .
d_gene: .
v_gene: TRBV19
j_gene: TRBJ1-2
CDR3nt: TGTGCCAGTAGTCCTACGGTACAAAGGGGCTACACCTTC
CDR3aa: CASSPTVQRGYTF

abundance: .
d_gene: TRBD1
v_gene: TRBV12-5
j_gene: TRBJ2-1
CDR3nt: TGTGCTAGTGGTTTGTTACAGGGGACCTACAATGAGCAGTTCTTC
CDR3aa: CASGLLQGTYNEQFF

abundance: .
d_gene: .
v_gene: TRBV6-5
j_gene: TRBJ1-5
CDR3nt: TGTGCCAGCACCTACGGCGCGGCCGACAATCAGCCCCAGCATTTT
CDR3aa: CASTYGAADNQPQHF

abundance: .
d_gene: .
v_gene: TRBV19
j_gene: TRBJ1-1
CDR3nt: TGTGCCAGTAGTATGCTCCTGGAGGACACTGAAGCTTTCTTT
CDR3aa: CASSMLLEDTEAFF

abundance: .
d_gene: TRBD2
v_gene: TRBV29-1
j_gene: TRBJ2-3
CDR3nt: TGCAGCGTTGTTGGCCTAGCGGGAAGCACAGATACGCAGTATTTT
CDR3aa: CSVVGLAGSTDTQYF

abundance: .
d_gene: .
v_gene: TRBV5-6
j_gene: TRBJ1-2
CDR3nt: TGTGCCAGCAGCTTGAATCTTGAGGGCCTCTATGGCTACACCTTC
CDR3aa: CASSLNLEGLYGYTF

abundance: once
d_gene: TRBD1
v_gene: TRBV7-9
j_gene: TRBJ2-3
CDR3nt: TGTGCCAGCACCGGACCAGGGGGCGCGGGCACAGATACGCAGTATTTT
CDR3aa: CASTGPGGAGTDTQYF

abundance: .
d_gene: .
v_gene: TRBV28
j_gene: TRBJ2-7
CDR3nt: TGTGCCAGCACCATAGGTACTAGCTACGAGCAGTACTTC
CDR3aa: CASTIGTSYEQYF

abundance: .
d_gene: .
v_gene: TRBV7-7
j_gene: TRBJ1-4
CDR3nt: TGTGCTAGCAGCTCATCCGTTGCAACTAATGAAAAACTGTTTTTT
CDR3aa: CASSSSVATNEKLFF

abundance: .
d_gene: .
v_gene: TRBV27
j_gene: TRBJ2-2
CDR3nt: TGTGCCAGCAGTTTAGCGGGGACAGTTATAACCGGGGAGCTGTTTTTT
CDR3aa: CASSLAGTVITGELFF

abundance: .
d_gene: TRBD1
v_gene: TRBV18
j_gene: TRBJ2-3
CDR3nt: TGTGCCAGCTCACCACCGTCGACAGGGGGCGCAGATACGCAGTATTTT
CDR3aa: CASSPPSTGGADTQYF

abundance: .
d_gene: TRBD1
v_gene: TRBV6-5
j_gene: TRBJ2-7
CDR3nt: TGTGCCAGCAGTTCCGCCGGGACAGAAGCCTACGAGCAGTACTTC
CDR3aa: CASSSAGTEAYEQYF

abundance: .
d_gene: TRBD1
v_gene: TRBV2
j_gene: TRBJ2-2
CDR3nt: TGTGCCAGCAGTAAGACCGGGACAGGGGTTCTACTTACGAACACCGGGGAGCTGTTTTTT
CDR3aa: CASSKTGTGVLLTNTGELFF

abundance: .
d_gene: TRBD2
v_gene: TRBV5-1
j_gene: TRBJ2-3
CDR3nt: TGCGCCAGCAGCTTGGAACGGCGGGAGACAGATACGCAGTATTTT
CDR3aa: CASSLERRETDTQYF

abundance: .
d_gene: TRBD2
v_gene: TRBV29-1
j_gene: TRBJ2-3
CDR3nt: TGCAGCGTTGAAGACCCCTCGGCGGGAGGGGCCGCAGATACGCAGTATTTT
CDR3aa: CSVEDPSAGGAADTQYF

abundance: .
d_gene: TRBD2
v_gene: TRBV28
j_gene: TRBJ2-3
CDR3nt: TGTGCCACCCGAAAGGGACTAGCGGGAGGGACAGATACGCAGTATTTT
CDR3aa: CATRKGLAGGTDTQYF

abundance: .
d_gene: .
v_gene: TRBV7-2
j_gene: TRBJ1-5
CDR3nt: TGTGCCAGCAGCTTTGCAGGGTATCAGCCCCAGCATTTT
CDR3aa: CASSFAGYQPQHF

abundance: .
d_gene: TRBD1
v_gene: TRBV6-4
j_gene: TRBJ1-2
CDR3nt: TGTGCCAGCAGGAGGACAGGGGATCATGGCTACACCTTC
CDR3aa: CASRRTGDHGYTF

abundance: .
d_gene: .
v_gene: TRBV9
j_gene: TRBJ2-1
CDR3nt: TGTGCCAGCAGCGTAGAGGCAGGGGAGGTCAATGAGCAGTTCTTC
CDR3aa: CASSVEAGEVNEQFF

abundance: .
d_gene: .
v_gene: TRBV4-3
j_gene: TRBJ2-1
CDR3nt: TGCGCCAGCAGCCAGGACCGAGGATGGATAGGAAGGGACAATGAGCAGTTCTTC
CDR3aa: CASSQDRGWIGRDNEQFF

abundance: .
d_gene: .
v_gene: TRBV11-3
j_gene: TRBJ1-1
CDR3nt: TGTGCCAGCAGCTTAAGTCTGATGAACACTGAAGCTTTCTTT
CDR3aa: CASSLSLMNTEAFF